The 21 T cell receptor beta chains below all came from one sample that was sequenced in a study of neurological immune-mediated disorders. TCRdb reprocessed the 5' RACE reads with MiXCR, giving one entry per CDR3 protein. The sample has 55,000 to 75,000 distinct CDR3 sequences, roughly 13% seen once. The time point was: longitudinal time-point 1 (baseline). The sample was PBMCs. The receptors were sampled from a female donor with HTLV-1-associated myelopathy (HAM/TSP).

This clonotype was counted at least ten times. The chain carries TRBV12-3 or TRBV12-4 and TRBJ1-1; D gene ambiguous. Deletions cut 6 bases from V and 1 base from J, with 9 bases between. The CDR3 loop spans 13 amino acids. The DNA for the CDR3 is TGTGCCAGCAGACTACGGGGGAACACTGAAGCTTTCTTT. It translates to CASRLRGNTEAFF.

This sequence joins TRBV20-1 and TRBJ2-7; TRBD2 agrees at 11 bases. V shed 5 bases, J shed 2 bases, and the junction held 5 bases outside the gene matches. Germline V gene lookup returns CDR1 DFQATT and CDR2 SNEGSKA (reference sequence). The CDR3 is 14 residues long. The CDR3 DNA sequence: TGCAGTGCTCGTCTTAGCGGGGGGGCCTACGAGCAGTACTTC. Its translation: CSARLSGGAYEQYF.

The table lists this clonotype with many counts. The genes are TRBV7-2 and TRBJ2-1; 11 nucleotides align to TRBD2. Losses at the gene ends were 5 bases for V and 8 bases for J; bases not matched to a gene: 8. The germline CDR1 and CDR2 sequences are SGHTA and FQGNSA. CDR3 size: 15 residues. The DNA for the CDR3 is TGTGCCAGCAGCACCAGTAGCGGGGGGGCCCATGAGCAGTTCTTC. Residues: CASSTSSGGAHEQFF.

This clonotype has at least ten counts. The V call is TRBV5-1, the J call TRBJ1-4, with 9 bases that match TRBD1. Per the germline V gene, CDR1 is SGHRS and CDR2 is YFSETQ. After removal of 6 bases from V and 8 bases from J, the junction contained 11 bases not matched to a gene. The CDR3 is 15 residues long. As DNA, the CDR3 is TGCGCCAGCACCCCTGCCGGGACAGGGTTCGAAAAACTGTTTTTT. Translating gives CASTPAGTGFEKLFF.

The J gene is TRBJ2-1, the V gene TRBV7-8; D unresolved. V was shortened by 5 bases and J by 5 bases, with 13 bases between the two germline ends. This CDR3 has 14 amino acids. Germline V CDR1 and CDR2: SGHVS, FQNEAQ. The chain's CDR3 is CASSPDPRDNEQFF. As DNA, the CDR3 is TGTGCCAGCAGCCCGGATCCGCGCGACAATGAGCAGTTCTTC.

Ten or more counts support this clonotype. This chain connects TRBV20-1 to TRBJ1-1, with D perhaps matching TRBD1 (5 bases). V lost 3 bases, J lost 1 base, and 12 bases lay in between. CDR1 is DFQATT and CDR2 is SNEGSKA in the germline V gene (reference sequence). The CDR3 extends over 14 amino acids. The CDR3 sequence is CSASFRVGNTEAFF. The CDR3 DNA follows: TGCAGTGCTAGCTTCAGGGTGGGGAACACTGAAGCTTTCTTT.

This clonotype has a handful of counts. The chain has TRBV3-1 and TRBJ1-2; D remains unclear. Deletions cut 4 bases from V and 2 bases from J, with 14 bases between. Per the germline V gene, CDR1 is LGHDT and CDR2 is YNNKEL (reference sequence). The CDR3 has 15 amino acids. The CDR3, as DNA: TGTGCCAGCAGCCCCTCCCTCACAGAGAACTATGGCTACACCTTC. Its protein is CASSPSLTENYGYTF.

In its sample, this clonotype was seen many times. The V call is TRBV5-1, the J call TRBJ1-3, with 10 bases identical to TRBD1. The CDR3 has 17 amino acids. Germline CDR1 is SGHRS and CDR2 is YFSETQ. V trimming: 1 base; J trimming: 4 bases; junction bases outside the gene matches: 8. The CDR3 DNA reads as TGCGCCAGCAGCTTGTGGTCAGGACAGGGGGTCGGAAACACCATATATTTT. Its protein product is CASSLWSGQGVGNTIYF.

This clonotype was picked up many times. This chain connects TRBV6-2 or TRBV6-3 to TRBJ2-2, with D perhaps TRBD2 (5 bases). The CDR3 covers 14 residues. V was clipped by 1 base and J by 4 bases, with 7 bases between them. Germline assignment: CDR1 MNHEY and CDR2 SVGEGT. CDR3 nucleotides: TGTGCCAGCAGTTACTTCAGCGGCACCGGGGAGCTGTTTTTT. This encodes CASSYFSGTGELFF.

This clonotype was recorded many times. This chain joins TRBV6-2 or TRBV6-3 and TRBJ2-1, with no clear D. CDR1 and CDR2 (germline): MNHEY, SVGEGT. Between the trimmed V and J ends, which lost 4 bases and 3 bases, there was a span of 19 bases. This CDR3 is 17 amino acids long. For the CDR3, the DNA is TGTGCCAGCAGTTCCCGGTTAGCTGTAGATTTCTACAATGAGCAGTTCTTC. It is translated as CASSSRLAVDFYNEQFF.

This clonotype showed up many times. This sequence joins TRBV15 and TRBJ2-7; 8 bases are shared with TRBD2. Germline V gene data show CDR1 as LNHNV and CDR2 as YYDKDF (reference sequence). The CDR3 loop spans 14 amino acids. V shed 0 bases, J shed 7 bases, and the junction held 5 bases outside the gene matches. CDR3 amino acids: CATSRDRGGEEQYF. The DNA of the CDR3 is TGTGCCACCAGCAGAGACCGGGGGGGAGAAGAGCAGTACTTC.

This clonotype has just a few counts. The J gene is TRBJ2-3, the V gene TRBV2; no definite D call. There are 11 residues in the CDR3. The germline V gene has CDR1 SNHLY and CDR2 FYNNEI. As DNA, the CDR3 is TGTGGAAGCAGTCGGTCAGATACGCAGTATTTT. Translated: CGSSRSDTQYF.

A word on this clonotype: Given a much more abundant clone one base away, this may be a read error. The V gene is TRBV5-1, the J gene TRBJ2-6; D not certain. The CDR3 covers 17 residues. V was pared by 0 bases and J by 0 bases, with 10 bases between. Per the germline V gene, CDR1 is SGHRS and CDR2 is YFSETQ. The CDR3 DNA reads TGCGCCAGCAGCTTGGACGAAAGGAACTCTGGGGCCAACGTCCTGACTTTC. This codes for CASSLDERNSGANVLTF.

The chain carries TRBV2 and TRBJ2-3, with D unclear. V was cut by 1 base and J by 2 bases, with 4 bases left in between. The CDR3 spans 13 residues. CDR1 and CDR2 from the germline V gene are SNHLY and FYNNEI. In nucleotides, the CDR3 is TGTGCCAGCAGTGAAGACCCCACAGATACGCAGTATTTT. This encodes CASSEDPTDTQYF. The complete variable domain, with remaining parts taken from reference TRBV2 and TRBJ2-3, reads EPEVTQTPSHQVTQMGQEVILRCVPISNHLYFYWYRQILGQKVEFLVSFYNNEISEKSEIFDDQFSVERPDGSNFTLKIRSTKLEDSAMYFCASSEDPTDTQYFGPGTRLTVL.

This clonotype showed up many times. The germline gene is not matched at one end of the junction; a read error may be the cause. This chain links TRBV6-1 with TRBJ2-3, with D hard to call. Germline V CDR1 and CDR2: MNHNS, SASEGT. The CDR3 is made up of 11 amino acids. The CDR3 reads CASSDALTYVF. The CDR3 region has the DNA TGTGCCAGCAGTGACGCCCTAACCTACGTATTT.

This clonotype was observed at least ten times. This rearrangement joins TRBV7-9 to TRBJ2-1, with D tentatively TRBD1 or TRBD2 (5 bases each). Trimming left V 1 base short and J 0 bases short, with 7 bases between. Germline V gene lookup returns CDR1 SEHNR and CDR2 FQNEAQ (reference sequence). The CDR3 is made up of 15 amino acids. The CDR3 DNA reads as TGTGCCAGCAGCTTAGGGGGGTACTCCTACAATGAGCAGTTCTTC. It yields the protein CASSLGGYSYNEQFF. Complete variable domain (other parts from reference TRBV7-9 and TRBJ2-1): DTGVSQNPRHKITKRGQNVTFRCDPISEHNRLYWYRQTLGQGPEFLTYFQNEAQLEKSRLLSDRFSAERPKGSFSTLEIQRTEQGDSAMYLCASSLGGYSYNEQFFGPGTRLTVL.

In this sample, this clonotype turned up many times. The gene calls are TRBV5-1 and TRBJ2-1; D is undetermined. The CDR3 length is 15 residues. The V gene lost 0 bases and the J gene lost 6 bases, with 13 bases spanning the gap. Germline V lookup: CDR1 SGHRS, CDR2 YFSETQ. The CDR3 sequence is CASSLGPSLVNEQFF. The CDR3, as DNA: TGCGCCAGCAGCTTGGGCCCTAGTCTTGTCAATGAGCAGTTCTTC.

A remark on this clonotype: The junction does not match germline at one end; this may be a read error. The genes are TRBV11-2 and TRBJ2-1; D remains ambiguous. Germline CDR1 is SGHAT and CDR2 is FQNNGV. This CDR3 region has 14 residues. The CDR3 DNA is TGTGCCAGCGGAGATGGACGGCCCTACAACGAGCAGTTCTTC. Its translation is CASGDGRPYNEQFF.

The J gene is TRBJ2-7, the V gene TRBV5-1; D unclear. The germline CDR1 and CDR2 sequences are SGHRS and YFSETQ. The CDR3 has 12 amino acids. The V end lost 7 bases, the J end lost 3 bases, and 11 bases lay between the germline ends. The CDR3 nucleotides read TGCGCCAGCCGCTCGTCGGACTACGAGCAGTACTTC. Translating it yields CASRSSDYEQYF. Full variable domain (rest looked up from reference TRBV5-1 and TRBJ2-7): KAGVTQTPRYLIKTRGQQVTLSCSPISGHRSVSWYQQTPGQGLQFLFEYFSETQRNKGNFPGRFSGRQFSNSRSEMNVSTLELGDSALYLCASRSSDYEQYFGPGTRLTVT.

This clonotype showed up many times. This chain joins TRBV4-1 and TRBJ2-3, with TRBD2 as a possible D gene (6 bases). Deletions cut 2 bases from V and 6 bases from J, with 24 bases between. The CDR3 extends over 18 amino acids. The germline CDR1 and CDR2 sequences are MGHRA and YSYEKL. The CDR3 protein is CASSQSNSASVGWDTQYF. The DNA of the CDR3 is TGCGCCAGCAGCCAAAGCAACTCGGCTAGCGTTGGCTGGGATACGCAGTATTTT.

This clonotype was observed at least ten times. This rearrangement joins TRBV4-1 to TRBJ2-2; D is tentatively TRBD1 or TRBD2 (5 bases each). This CDR3 comprises 17 residues. Trimming stripped 2 bases from V and 1 base from J, with 14 bases between. Germline V gene data show CDR1 as MGHRA and CDR2 as YSYEKL. CDR3: CASSQKRGSMNTGELFF. DNA for the CDR3: TGCGCCAGCAGCCAAAAGAGGGGTTCTATGAACACCGGGGAGCTGTTTTTT.